Listed below are T cell receptor beta chains from one sample, sequenced in a study of CD8+ T cells in alopecia areata. Here immunoSEQ multiplex PCR was the method, and the copy in TCRdb shows in-frame clones only, minus some. The sample carries a few hundred thousand clones, 35% to 45% recorded once. The source material was CD4+ T cells sorted from blood, sampled between weeks 30 and 35, from a patient treated with tofacitinib. The receptors shown here come from a human donor with alopecia areata. Both conserved end residues are part of each CDR3. The D gene is left open where the match is weak. Clone size is not always given. Where it is, it says once, few, many or a class for expanded clones.

TRBV30	.	.	TRBJ2-1	CAWMLGNEQFF	TGTGCCTGGATGTTGGGTAATGAGCAGTTCTTC
TRBV29-1	.	.	TRBJ2-3	CSAGDPTTPTDTQYF	TGCAGCGCCGGGGACCCAACAACCCCCACAGATACGCAGTATTTT
TRBV6-1	TRBD1	.	TRBJ1-4	CASSEKTGVPEKLFF	TGTGCCAGCAGTGAAAAGACAGGGGTTCCGGAAAAACTGTTTTTT
TRBV6-1	.	.	TRBJ1-2	CASSEADSRLYGYTF	TGTGCCAGCAGTGAAGCGGACAGCCGCCTCTATGGCTACACCTTC
TRBV7-2	.	.	TRBJ2-3	CASSLQQADTQYF	TGTGCCAGCAGCCTCCAGCAAGCAGATACGCAGTATTTT
TRBV5-1	TRBD2	once	TRBJ2-3	CASSPQTSGTITTQYF	TGCGCCAGCAGCCCCCAAACTAGCGGGACGATAACAACGCAGTATTTT
TRBV29-1	.	few	TRBJ2-3	CSVLSPQRGDTQYF	TGCAGCGTCCTCTCCCCACAGAGGGGAGATACGCAGTATTTT
TRBV30	TRBD1	.	TRBJ1-5	CAWTGTGDNQPQHF	TGTGCCTGGACCGGGACAGGGGACAATCAGCCCCAGCATTTT
TRBV5-1	TRBD1	few	TRBJ2-7	CASSLRQGGYEQYF	TGCGCCAGCAGCTTGAGACAGGGGGGCTACGAGCAGTACTTC
TRBV5-1	.	.	TRBJ1-6	CASSLDRVGSPLHF	TGCGCCAGCAGCTTGGACAGGGTCGGATCACCCCTCCACTTT